This T cell receptor (beta chain) was obtained from a study of human T cells and chemical hapten exposure. The table lists this clonotype with a few counts. MiXCR, run by TCRdb on the RACE reads, gives a single entry per CDR3 protein. Here the sample spans some 100,000 distinct CDR3 sequences, more than 7% being singletons. The CDR3 runs to 15 residues. V was shortened by 0 bases and J by 9 bases, with 13 bases between the two germline ends. CDR1 is SGDLS, CDR2 YYNGEE, per germline. Time point here: patch test 2, 6 weeks after DPC sensitization. As to treatment: therapeutic diphenylcyclopropenone sensitization with weekly scalp DPC.

The chain employs TRBV9 and TRBJ1-6; perhaps TRBD1 as D (5 bases). The sequence came from a woman in her thirties or forties with alopecia areata. Some clones in this sample may be carry-over from other donors' samples. Material: whole blood, obtained in connection with sensitization to the hapten diphenylcyclopropenone (DPC). The CDR3 spells CASSVDRRGGSPLHF. The CDR3 DNA is TGTGCCAGCAGCGTAGACAGGAGGGGTGGTTCACCCCTCCACTTT. The whole variable domain, remainder taken from reference TRBV9 and TRBJ1-6, is DSGVTQTPKHLITATGQRVTLRCSPRSGDLSVYWYQQSLDQGLQFLIQYYNGEERAKGNILERFSAQQFPDLHSELNLSSLELGDSALYFCASSVDRRGGSPLHFGNGTRLTVT.